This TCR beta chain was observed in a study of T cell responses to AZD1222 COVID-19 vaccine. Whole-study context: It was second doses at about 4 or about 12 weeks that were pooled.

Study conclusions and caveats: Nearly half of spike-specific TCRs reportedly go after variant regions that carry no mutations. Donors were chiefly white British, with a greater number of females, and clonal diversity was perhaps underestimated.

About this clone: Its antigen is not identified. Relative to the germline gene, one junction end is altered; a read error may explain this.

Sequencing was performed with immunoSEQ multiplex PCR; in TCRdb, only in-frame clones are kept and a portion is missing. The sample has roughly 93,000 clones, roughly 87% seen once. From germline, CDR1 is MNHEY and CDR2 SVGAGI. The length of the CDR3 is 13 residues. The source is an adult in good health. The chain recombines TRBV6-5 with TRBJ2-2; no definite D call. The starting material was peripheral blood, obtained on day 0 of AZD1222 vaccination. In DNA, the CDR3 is TGTGCCAGCAGCTACTCCGGGCCCGGGGAGCTGTTTTTT. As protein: CASSYSGPGELFF.